These 5 T cell receptor beta chains originate from one sample sequenced in a study of blood T cells in healthy people across ages. Combining a sample-barcoded 5' primer with a J-beta primer mix, a second PCR ran for 7 to 11 cycles. TCRdb reanalysed the 5' RACE reads using MiXCR and keeps one entry per CDR3 protein. This sample carries around 1,900,000 distinct CDR3 sequences, roughly 43% of them seen once, and the ten largest clones take 23%. What was sequenced was blood. Receptors were obtained from a human donor in good health.

CDR3: CASSYGGTWEQYF. The CDR3 nucleotides are TGTGCCAGCAGTTACGGGGGGACCTGGGAGCAGTACTTC. V gene TRBV6-2 or TRBV6-3 combines with J gene TRBJ2-7; a weak D match, TRBD2 (6 bases). Trimming took off 2 bases at V and 7 bases at J, with 12 bases between the two ends. This CDR3 has 13 residues. Germline V gene lookup returns CDR1 MNHEY and CDR2 SVGEGT.

This clonotype was detected many times. This chain connects TRBV6-1 to TRBJ2-6, with a tentative D call TRBD1 (5 bases). Germline loops: CDR1 MNHNS, CDR2 SASEGT. The CDR3 runs 16 residues. Trimming left V 8 bases short and J 0 bases short, with 14 bases between. As DNA, the CDR3 is TGTGCCAGCGGCTCTAGGGGTGGCTCTGGGGCCAACGTCCTGACTTTC. This codes for CASGSRGGSGANVLTF.

This rearrangement joins TRBV5-1 to TRBJ1-1; D unclear. Trimming stripped 4 bases from V and 1 base from J, with 11 bases between. The CDR3 length is 14 residues. The V gene's germline CDR1 is SGHRS and CDR2 YFSETQ. The CDR3 here is CASSAPMGNTEAFF. The CDR3 bases are TGCGCCAGCAGCGCCCCGATGGGGAACACTGAAGCTTTCTTT.

The chain carries TRBV28 and TRBJ2-5, with TRBD1 identical over 12 bases. The CDR3 spans 16 residues. J was trimmed by 4 bases and V by 7 bases; bases with no gene match: 10. Germline loops: CDR1 MDHEN, CDR2 SYDVKM. The CDR3 DNA follows: TGTGCCAGCACTTCCCCCGGGACAGGGGGCGGAGAGACCCAGTACTTC. Translated: CASTSPGTGGGETQYF. The full variable domain, completed using reference TRBV28 and TRBJ2-5, is DVKVTQSSRYLVKRTGEKVFLECVQDMDHENMFWYRQDPGLGLRLIYFSYDVKMKEKGDIPEGYSVSREKKERFSLILESASTNQTSMYLCASTSPGTGGGETQYFGPGTRLLVL.

J is TRBJ2-5 and V is TRBV15; D is unresolved. V lost 0 bases and J 5 bases, leaving 7 bases between the germline ends. This CDR3 comprises 13 residues. Germline assignment: CDR1 LNHNV and CDR2 YYDKDF (reference sequence). In DNA form, the CDR3 reads TGTGCCACCAGCAGAGACCAGATGGAGACCCAGTACTTC. It encodes CATSRDQMETQYF.